These 8 T cell receptor beta chains originate from one sample sequenced in a study of blood T cell repertoires in COVID-19. Generated by immunoSEQ multiplex PCR, the TCRdb table keeps only in-frame clones and is missing some. This table holds approximately 250,000 clones, about 91% found once. Specimen: PBMCs or T cells enriched from blood (not recorded which). Receptor source: a woman in her thirties or forties with acute COVID-19.

V and J are TRBV25-1 and TRBJ1-1, with D perhaps TRBD1 (5 bases). Trimming removed 4 bases at V and 5 bases at J, with 11 bases between. The CDR3 length is 13 residues. From germline, CDR1 is MGHDK and CDR2 SYGVNS. The CDR3 DNA is TGTGCCAGCAGTGGGAGGGCAGGGACTGAAGCTTTCTTT. Translation gives CASSGRAGTEAFF.

The rearrangement uses TRBV24-1 and TRBJ2-2; TRBD2 is a possible D gene (6 bases). This CDR3 has 17 residues. V shed 5 bases and J shed 4 bases, with 19 bases lying between them. Per germline, CDR1 KGHDR and CDR2 SFDVKD. CDR3 sequence: CATSGLADLFGTGELFF. As DNA, the CDR3 is TGTGCCACCAGTGGTTTAGCGGACCTATTCGGCACCGGGGAGCTGTTTTTT.

The chain combines TRBV20-1 with TRBJ2-7, with a possible D match to TRBD1 (5 bases). Germline values: CDR1 DFQATT, CDR2 SNEGSKA (reference sequence). The CDR3 covers 13 residues. V lost 3 bases and J lost 3, with 12 bases in between. Written as DNA, the CDR3 is TGCAGTGCTAGTACCAGGGATGGCTACGAGCAGTACGTC. Translation gives CSASTRDGYEQYV.

The chain uses TRBV28 and TRBJ1-2, with D hard to call. Germline V lookup: CDR1 MDHEN, CDR2 SYDVKM. The CDR3 has 15 residues. Trimming took off 5 bases at V and 1 base at J, with 14 bases between the two ends. This CDR3 reads CASSLTHTVNYGYTF. DNA for the CDR3: TGTGCCAGCAGTCTGACCCACACAGTTAACTATGGCTACACCTTC.

The rearrangement links TRBV11-3 to TRBJ2-1, with 7 bases aligning to TRBD2. This CDR3 has 14 amino acids. J was trimmed by 7 bases and V by 6 bases; bases with no gene match: 9. CDR1 is SGHNT and CDR2 is YENEEA in the germline V gene. As DNA, the CDR3 is TGTGCCAGCAGGCCAACTAAGCGGGATAATGAGCAGTTCTTC. Protein sequence: CASRPTKRDNEQFF.

This chain uses TRBV19 with TRBJ2-2, with D possibly being TRBD1 (6 bases). This CDR3 comprises 16 residues. CDR1 is LNHDA, CDR2 SQIVND, per germline (reference sequence). Trimming removed 6 bases at V and 4 bases at J, with 18 bases between. The CDR3 coding sequence is TGTGCCAGTAGCAATTCCAGGGGAACGGGCACCGGGGAGCTGTTTTTT. It is translated as CASSNSRGTGTGELFF.

This chain connects TRBV28 to TRBJ2-3; tentative D call: TRBD1 (5 bases). V lost 5 bases, J lost 14 bases, and 17 bases lay in between. The CDR3 is made up of 12 amino acids. The germline gives CDR1 MDHEN, CDR2 SYDVKM. CDR3 bases: TGTGCCAGCAGTATTTCCCAGGGCCACGGGTATTTT. It yields the protein CASSISQGHGYF.

The CDR3 loop reads CASSLSQGQGETQYF. DNA for the CDR3: TGTGCCAGCAGTTTATCGCAGGGACAGGGTGAGACCCAGTACTTC. The chain couples TRBV27 to TRBJ2-5; 9 bases fit TRBD1. V shed 0 bases, J shed 5 bases, and the junction held 4 bases outside the gene matches. The germline gives CDR1 MNHEY, CDR2 SMNVEV (reference sequence). The CDR3 runs 15 residues.